Below are 8 T cell receptor beta chains sequenced from a single sample in a study of blood T cell repertoires in COVID-19. Profiling relied on immunoSEQ multiplex PCR, and the TCRdb table lists in-frame clones only, not all of them. The table has about 300,000 clones, 75% to 90% seen once; the top ten hold about 2.5%. The sample comprised PBMCs or T cells enriched from blood (not recorded which). All receptors come from a woman between 50 and 59 years old who had recovered from COVID-19.

In DNA form, the CDR3 reads TGTGCCAGCAGCTCTGGTTTGGGGGCTGGGGGCACAGATACGCAGTATTTT. It specifies CASSSGLGAGGTDTQYF. The V gene is TRBV11-3, the J gene TRBJ2-3; TRBD1 is a possible D gene (6 bases). Deletions cut 4 bases from V and 1 base from J, with 18 bases between. The CDR3 spans 17 residues. Germline loops: CDR1 SGHNT, CDR2 YENEEA.

The V call is TRBV29-1, the J call TRBJ2-1; TRBD1 is a possible D gene (6 bases). Germline values: CDR1 SQVTM, CDR2 ANQGSEA. Trimming took 4 bases from V and 7 from J, leaving 14 bases between them. The CDR3 contains 13 residues. The CDR3 DNA follows: TGCAGCGTTGCGTGGACAGTCGGGAATGAGCAGTTCTTC. Amino acids: CSVAWTVGNEQFF.

V usage is TRBV6-1 and J usage is TRBJ2-1; no clear D gene. This CDR3 comprises 10 residues. Trimming took off 2 bases at V and 12 bases at J, with 5 bases between the two ends. Germline CDR1 MNHNS, CDR2 SASEGT. DNA for the CDR3: TGTGCCAGCAGTGAATTCGTGCAGTTCTTC. Its translation is CASSEFVQFF.

This clone appeared once. The V and J genes are TRBV7-2 and TRBJ2-1; 7 nucleotides match TRBD1. Germline V gene data show CDR1 as SGHTA and CDR2 as FQGNSA. Losses at the gene ends were 3 bases for V and 7 bases for J; bases not matched to a gene: 9. CDR3 length: 15 amino acids. CDR3 nucleotide sequence: TGTGCCAGCAGCTTGGAACAGGGGTTCTATAATGAGCAGTTCTTC. Amino acids: CASSLEQGFYNEQFF.

Here the CDR3 DNA reads TGTGCCAGCAGCTCCGGAGGGAATGAGCAGTTCTTC. Translating gives CASSSGGNEQFF. The chain has TRBV11-3 and TRBJ2-1; a weak D match, TRBD2 (6 bases). Per the germline V gene, CDR1 is SGHNT and CDR2 is YENEEA. This CDR3 comprises 12 residues. Trimming pared 4 bases from V and 7 bases from J, leaving 8 bases between.

This chain uses TRBV11-2 with TRBJ1-3; TRBD1 is a possible D gene (6 bases). This CDR3 comprises 18 residues. V was trimmed by 1 base and J by 4 bases, leaving 20 bases between them. The germline V gene has CDR1 SGHAT and CDR2 FQNNGV. The CDR3 region is CASSLVFGRGMAGNTIYF. CDR3 nucleotides: TGTGCCAGCAGCTTAGTTTTCGGCAGGGGAATGGCCGGAAACACCATATATTTT.

In DNA form, the CDR3 reads TGTGCCAGCAGCTTAACGGGACTAGCGGGAGACGAGCAGTACTTC. This sequence encodes CASSLTGLAGDEQYF. This chain connects TRBV7-9 to TRBJ2-7, with TRBD2 matching over 14 bases. V trimming: 2 bases; J trimming: 5 bases; junction bases outside the gene matches: 2. The CDR3 is made up of 15 amino acids. The germline gives CDR1 SEHNR, CDR2 FQNEAQ (reference sequence).

V usage is TRBV6-2 or TRBV6-3 and J usage is TRBJ1-2, with 7 positions matching TRBD1. The CDR3 extends over 13 amino acids. CDR1 is MNHEY and CDR2 is SVGEGT in the germline V gene. J lost 7 bases, V lost 5 bases, and 7 bases had no gene match. Here the CDR3 reads CASSNDRVVGYTF. The CDR3 DNA reads as TGTGCCAGCAGTAACGACAGGGTCGTTGGCTACACCTTC.